This T cell receptor (beta chain) was obtained from a study of T cells in Graves' hyperthyroidism and ophthalmopathy. Overall study findings and caveats: Most clonotypes expanded in thyroid above 0.001 were likewise present in blood.

CDR1 SGDLS and CDR2 YYNGEE come from the germline V gene. Trimming shortened V by 3 bases and J by 8 bases, and 11 bases separated the two germline ends. The length of the CDR3 is 13 residues. Amplified regions were TCR beta CDR3 sequences from RNA transcripts. First-round RT-PCR targeting the TCR CDR3 was performed with the HTBI primer set. MiXCR was run by TCRdb on the multiplex PCR reads, yielding one entry per CDR3 protein. The sample has about 500,000 distinct CDR3 sequences, approximately 14% seen once. Uncontrolled infection, other autoimmune disease, pregnancy or lactation barred patients from enrollment. A note on this clonotype: Its antigen is unidentified.

The chain couples TRBV9 to TRBJ1-4, with a possible D match to TRBD1 (6 bases). This clonotype was sampled from a woman aged 18-29 years with Graves' hyperthyroidism. Sequenced sample: blood. The CDR3 loop reads CASSEGDTEKLFF. The DNA of the CDR3 is TGTGCCAGCAGCGAGGGGGATACCGAAAAACTGTTTTTT.